These 3 T cell receptor beta chains were sequenced from one sample in a study of CD8 T cells in ankylosing spondylitis. Whole-study findings and limits: A TCR beta motif of roughly 8 highly homologous variants seemed to mark ankylosing spondylitis blood.

From the 5' RACE reads, TCRdb called clonotypes with MiXCR, one entry per CDR3 protein. Seen here are more than 650,000 distinct CDR3 sequences, around 11% observed once, and the top ten hold 0.51%. Their recognized antigens are unknown. The specimen was blood, either unsorted or a sorted T cell fraction (not recorded which). These receptors all come from a male donor with ankylosing spondylitis.

A few counts support this clonotype. This sequence joins TRBV11-1 and TRBJ2-5; D possibly corresponds to TRBD2 (7 bases). The CDR3 is 15 amino acids. The germline gives CDR1 SGHAT, CDR2 FQDESV (reference sequence). V was cut by 3 bases and J by 3 bases, with 14 bases left in between. CDR3 region: CASSFLGGLKETQYF. The DNA for the CDR3 is TGTGCCAGCAGCTTCCTCGGGGGGCTTAAAGAGACCCAGTACTTC.

The chain's CDR3 is CATSEGTGAGQPQHF. The CDR3, as DNA: TGTGCCACCAGTGAGGGGACAGGGGCCGGGCAGCCCCAGCATTTT. The chain carries TRBV24-1 and TRBJ1-5; 10 nucleotides match TRBD1. The CDR3 sequence is 15 residues long. The germline CDR1 and CDR2 sequences are KGHDR and SFDVKD. The ends lost 4 bases at V and 7 bases at J; junction bases unmatched: 6.

This clonotype occurred a few times. The chain combines TRBV6-1 with TRBJ1-1, with D unresolved. V was pared by 7 bases and J by 10 bases, with 19 bases between. Germline V gene data show CDR1 as MNHNS and CDR2 as SASEGT. The CDR3 runs to 13 residues. The CDR3 nucleotides are TGTGCCAGCACCCCCCGGGCTGACCAAGGAGCTTTCTTT. Protein product: CASTPRADQGAFF.